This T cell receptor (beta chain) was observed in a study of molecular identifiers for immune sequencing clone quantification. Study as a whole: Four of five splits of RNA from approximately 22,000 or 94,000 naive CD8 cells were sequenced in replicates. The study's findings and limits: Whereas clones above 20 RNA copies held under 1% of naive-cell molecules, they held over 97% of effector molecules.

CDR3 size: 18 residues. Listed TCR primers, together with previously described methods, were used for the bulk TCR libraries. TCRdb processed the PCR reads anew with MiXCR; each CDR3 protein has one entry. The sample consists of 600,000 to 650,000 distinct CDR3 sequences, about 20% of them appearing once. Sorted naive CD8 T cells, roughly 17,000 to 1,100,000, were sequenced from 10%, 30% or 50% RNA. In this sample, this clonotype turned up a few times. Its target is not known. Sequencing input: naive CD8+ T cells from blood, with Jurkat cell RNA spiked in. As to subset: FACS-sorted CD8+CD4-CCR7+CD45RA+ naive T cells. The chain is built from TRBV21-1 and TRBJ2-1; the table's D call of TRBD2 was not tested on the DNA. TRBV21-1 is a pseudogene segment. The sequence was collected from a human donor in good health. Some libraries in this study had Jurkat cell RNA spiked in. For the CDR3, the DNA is TGTGCCAGCAGCAAAGCGCCCCTCGCGGCACAGCCCTACAATGAGCAGTTCTTC. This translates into CASSKAPLAAQPYNEQFF.